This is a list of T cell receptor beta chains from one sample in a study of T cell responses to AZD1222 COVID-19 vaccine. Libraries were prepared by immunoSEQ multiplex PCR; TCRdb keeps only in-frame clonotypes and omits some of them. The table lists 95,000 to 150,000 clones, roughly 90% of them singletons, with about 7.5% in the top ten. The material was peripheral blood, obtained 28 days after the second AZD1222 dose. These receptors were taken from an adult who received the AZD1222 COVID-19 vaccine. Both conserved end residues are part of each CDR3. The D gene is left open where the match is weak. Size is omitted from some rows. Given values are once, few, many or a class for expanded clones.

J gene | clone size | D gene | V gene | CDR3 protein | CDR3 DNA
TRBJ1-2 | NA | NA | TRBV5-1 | CASSLDPTASGYTF | TGCGCCAGCAGCTTGGATCCTACGGCAAGTGGCTACACCTTC
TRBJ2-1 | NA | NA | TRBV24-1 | CATSEGTRPWDNEQFF | TGTGCCACCAGTGAAGGGACCAGACCTTGGGACAATGAGCAGTTCTTC
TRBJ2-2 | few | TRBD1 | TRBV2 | CASSAQGAVTGELFF | TGTGCCAGCAGTGCCCAGGGGGCGGTCACCGGGGAGCTGTTTTTT
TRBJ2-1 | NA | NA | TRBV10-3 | CASSPGPQENEQFF | TGTGCCAGTTCACCGGGCCCCCAGGAGAATGAGCAGTTCTTC
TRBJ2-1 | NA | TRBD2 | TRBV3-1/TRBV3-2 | CASSLSGTPYNEQFF | TGTGCCAGCAGCCTAAGCGGGACCCCCTACAATGAGCAGTTCTTC
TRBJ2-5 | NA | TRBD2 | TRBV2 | CASRSERGQETQYF | TGTGCCAGCAGGTCGGAGCGGGGACAAGAGACCCAGTACTTC
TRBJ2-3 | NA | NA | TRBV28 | CASRWERAASTDTQYF | TGTGCCAGCAGGTGGGAAAGGGCCGCTAGCACAGATACGCAGTATTTT
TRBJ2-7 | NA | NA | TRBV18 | CASSPGNPYEQYF | TGTGCCAGCTCACCAGGAAACCCCTACGAGCAGTACTTC
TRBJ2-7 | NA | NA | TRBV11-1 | CASSLESYSSYEQYF | TGTGCCAGCAGCTTAGAGTCTTATAGCTCCTACGAGCAGTACTTC
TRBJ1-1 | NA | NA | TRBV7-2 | CASSFDGRNTEAFF | TGTGCCAGCAGCTTCGACGGAAGGAACACTGAAGCTTTCTTT
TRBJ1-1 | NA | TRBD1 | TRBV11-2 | CASSLLDRGGTEAFF | TGTGCCAGCAGCTTACTTGACAGGGGTGGCACTGAAGCTTTCTTT
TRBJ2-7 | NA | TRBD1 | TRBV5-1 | CASSVTGYPNYEQYF | TGCGCCAGCAGCGTGACAGGGTACCCCAACTACGAGCAGTACTTC
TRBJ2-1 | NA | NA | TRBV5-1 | CASSLERQGRVSWVNEQFF | TGCGCCAGCAGCTTGGAAAGGCAGGGTCGCGTCTCGTGGGTCAATGAGCAGTTCTTC
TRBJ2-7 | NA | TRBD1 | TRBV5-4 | CASTPRDRGLEQYF | TGTGCCAGCACCCCGAGGGACAGGGGGCTTGAGCAGTACTTC
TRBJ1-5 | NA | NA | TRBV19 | CASSRGVGGQPQHF | TGTGCCAGTAGTAGAGGGGTCGGGGGTCAGCCCCAGCATTTT
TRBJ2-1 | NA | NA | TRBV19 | CASSIAASSDEQFF | TGTGCCAGTAGTATAGCCGCTAGCAGCGATGAGCAGTTCTTC
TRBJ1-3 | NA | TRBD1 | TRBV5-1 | CASSLVGTGGENTIYF | TGCGCCAGCAGCTTGGTAGGGACAGGGGGCGAAAACACCATATATTTT
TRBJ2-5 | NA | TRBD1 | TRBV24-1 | CATSDFDRGQETQYF | TGTGCCACCAGTGATTTTGACAGGGGGCAAGAGACCCAGTACTTC
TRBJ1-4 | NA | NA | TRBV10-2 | CASRGGLATNEKLFF | TGCGCCAGCCGGGGAGGGCTCGCAACTAATGAAAAACTGTTTTTT
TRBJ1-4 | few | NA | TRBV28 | CASSFLGPATNEKLFF | TGTGCCAGCAGTTTCCTCGGCCCCGCAACTAATGAAAAACTGTTTTTT
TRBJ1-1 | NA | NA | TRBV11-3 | CASSLQGRDEAFF | TGTGCCAGCAGCTTACAGGGGAGAGATGAAGCTTTCTTT
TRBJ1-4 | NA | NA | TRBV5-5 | CASSPYYSTNEKLFF | TGTGCCAGCAGCCCGTACTACTCTACTAATGAAAAACTGTTTTTT
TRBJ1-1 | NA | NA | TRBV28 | CASGGIGGLNTEAFF | TGTGCCAGCGGGGGTATCGGGGGACTGAACACTGAAGCTTTCTTT
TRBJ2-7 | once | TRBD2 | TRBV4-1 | CASSRKASGPSYEQYF | TGCGCCAGCAGTCGAAAAGCTAGCGGCCCCTCCTACGAGCAGTACTTC
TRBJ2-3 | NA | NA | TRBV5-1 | CASMTGAGDTQYF | TGCGCCAGCATGACGGGAGCGGGAGATACGCAGTATTTT
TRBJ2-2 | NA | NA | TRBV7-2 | CASRLGFPNTGELFF | TGTGCCAGCAGATTGGGTTTCCCGAACACCGGGGAGCTGTTTTTT
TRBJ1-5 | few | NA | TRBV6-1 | CASRRDSNQPQHF | TGTGCCAGCAGGCGCGATAGCAATCAGCCCCAGCATTTT
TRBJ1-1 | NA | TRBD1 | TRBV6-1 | CASSEAGRGSEAFF | TGTGCCAGCAGTGAAGCGGGCAGGGGGTCCGAAGCTTTCTTT
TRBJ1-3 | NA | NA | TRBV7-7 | CASSQGTVSGNTIYF | TGTGCTAGCAGCCAAGGAACAGTCTCTGGAAACACCATATATTTT
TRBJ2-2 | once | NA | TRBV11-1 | CASSLSVGGSPGELFF | TGTGCCAGCAGCCTTAGTGTGGGGGGCTCCCCCGGGGAGCTGTTTTTT
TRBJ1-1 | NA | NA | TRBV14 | CASSPHHGRPGGTEAFF | TGTGCCAGCAGCCCCCATCATGGACGGCCGGGCGGCACTGAAGCTTTCTTT
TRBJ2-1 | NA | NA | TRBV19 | CASRPEAGPYNEQFF | TGTGCCAGTAGACCGGAGGCCGGTCCCTACAATGAGCAGTTCTTC
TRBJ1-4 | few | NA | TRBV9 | CASSVGESTNEKLFF | TGTGCCAGCAGCGTAGGAGAGTCAACTAATGAAAAACTGTTTTTT
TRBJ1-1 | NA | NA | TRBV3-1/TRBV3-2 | CASSQRLNTEAFF | TGTGCCAGCAGCCAAAGATTGAACACTGAAGCTTTCTTT
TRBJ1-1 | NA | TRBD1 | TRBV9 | CASSPGTANTEAFF | TGTGCCAGCAGCCCGGGGACAGCGAACACTGAAGCTTTCTTT
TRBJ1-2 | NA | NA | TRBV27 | CASSPTDSLRGYTF | TGTGCCAGCAGCCCAACCGACAGCCTAAGAGGCTACACCTTC
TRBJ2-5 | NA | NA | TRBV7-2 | CASSLDPGLGQETQYF | TGTGCCAGCAGCTTAGATCCGGGGTTGGGACAAGAGACCCAGTACTTC
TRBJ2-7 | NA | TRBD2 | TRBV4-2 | CASSQDTGRGGGHYEQYF | TGTGCCAGCAGCCAAGATACGGGGCGGGGGGGCGGACACTACGAGCAGTACTTC
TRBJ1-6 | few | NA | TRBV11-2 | CASSADWNSPLHF | TGTGCCAGCAGTGCCGACTGGAATTCACCCCTCCACTTT
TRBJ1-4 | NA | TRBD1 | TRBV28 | CASSFPGQGRNEKLFF | TGTGCCAGCAGTTTCCCGGGACAGGGGAGGAATGAAAAACTGTTTTTT
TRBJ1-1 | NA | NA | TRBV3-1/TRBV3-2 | CASSYTRTDMNTEAFF | TGTGCCAGCAGCTATACACGGACAGACATGAACACTGAAGCTTTCTTT
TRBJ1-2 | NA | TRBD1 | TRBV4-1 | CASSRDRGQGFNYGYTF | TGCGCCAGCAGCCGCGACAGGGGCCAAGGTTTCAACTATGGCTACACCTTC
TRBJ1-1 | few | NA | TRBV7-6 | CASSLGLRNPGEAFF | TGTGCCAGCAGCTTAGGATTGCGGAACCCGGGCGAAGCTTTCTTT
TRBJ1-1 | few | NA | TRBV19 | CASKETGTNTEAFF | TGTGCCAGTAAAGAAACAGGAACGAACACTGAAGCTTTCTTT
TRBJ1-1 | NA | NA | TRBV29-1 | CSVRAGAFF | TGCAGCGTTCGGGCTGGGGCTTTCTTT
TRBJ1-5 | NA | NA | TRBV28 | CASSFISSRRQPQHF | TGTGCCAGCAGTTTTATTTCCTCGCGGAGGCAGCCCCAGCATTTT
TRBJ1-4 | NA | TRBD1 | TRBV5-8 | CASTTDRGRNEKLFF | TGTGCCAGCACCACCGACAGGGGCAGGAACGAAAAACTGTTTTTT
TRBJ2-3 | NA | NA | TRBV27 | CASSFFQAPDTQYF | TGTGCCAGCAGTTTCTTTCAGGCCCCAGATACGCAGTATTTT
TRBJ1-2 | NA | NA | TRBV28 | CASSFGYGYTF | TGTGCCAGCAGTTTCGGGTATGGCTACACCTTC
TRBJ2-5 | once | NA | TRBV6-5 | CASMGRGDETQYF | TGTGCCAGCATGGGGCGAGGCGACGAGACCCAGTACTTC
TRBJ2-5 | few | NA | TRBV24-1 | CATSDSASYQETQYF | TGTGCCACCAGTGATTCTGCATCGTACCAAGAGACCCAGTACTTC
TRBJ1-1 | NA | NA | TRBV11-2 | CASRYDRIQAFF | TGTGCCAGCAGATATGACAGAATTCAAGCTTTCTTT
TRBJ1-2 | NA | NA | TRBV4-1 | CASSPREITTLNYGYTF | TGCGCCAGCAGCCCCCGAGAGATAACCACACTAAACTATGGCTACACCTTC
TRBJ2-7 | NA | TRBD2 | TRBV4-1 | CASSQGVGGRAYEQYF | TGCGCCAGCAGCCAAGGTGTAGGAGGGAGGGCCTACGAGCAGTACTTC
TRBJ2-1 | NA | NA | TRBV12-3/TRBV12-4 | CASRRLEGQFF | TGTGCCAGCAGGAGACTTGAGGGGCAGTTCTTC
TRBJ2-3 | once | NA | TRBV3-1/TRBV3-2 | CASSQKLLRGSTDTQYF | TGTGCCAGCAGCCAAAAGCTCCTCAGGGGATCCACAGATACGCAGTATTTT
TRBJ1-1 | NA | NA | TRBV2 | CARNTEESMNTEAFF | TGTGCCAGGAATACCGAGGAGAGCATGAACACTGAAGCTTTCTTT
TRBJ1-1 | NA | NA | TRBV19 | CASSPGLYTEAFF | TGTGCCAGTAGTCCAGGGTTGTACACTGAAGCTTTCTTT
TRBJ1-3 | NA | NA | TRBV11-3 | CASSLSHASSGNTIYF | TGTGCCAGCAGCTTAAGCCACGCAAGCTCTGGAAACACCATATATTTT
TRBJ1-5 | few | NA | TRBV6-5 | CASSSDFNQPQHF | TGTGCCAGCAGTTCAGACTTCAATCAGCCCCAGCATTTT